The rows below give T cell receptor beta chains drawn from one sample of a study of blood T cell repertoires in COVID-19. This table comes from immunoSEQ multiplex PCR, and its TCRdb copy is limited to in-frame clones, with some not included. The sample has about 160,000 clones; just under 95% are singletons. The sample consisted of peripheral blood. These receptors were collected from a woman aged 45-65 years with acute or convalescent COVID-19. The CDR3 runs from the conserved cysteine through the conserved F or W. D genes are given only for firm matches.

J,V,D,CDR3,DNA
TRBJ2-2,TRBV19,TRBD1,CASSGGQGERELFF,TGTGCCAGTAGTGGGGGACAGGGGGAAAGGGAGCTGTTTTTT
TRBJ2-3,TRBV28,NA,CASSFGGRGTQYF,TGTGCCAGCAGTTTCGGGGGGCGCGGTACGCAGTATTTT
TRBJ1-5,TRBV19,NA,CASSMGRNQPQHF,TGTGCCAGTAGTATGGGGAGGAATCAGCCCCAGCATTTT
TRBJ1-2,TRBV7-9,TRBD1,CASRPTGGGWYGYTF,TGTGCCAGCAGACCCACAGGGGGAGGATGGTATGGCTACACCTTC
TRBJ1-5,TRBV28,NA,CASRVREGQPQHF,TGTGCCAGCAGAGTGAGGGAGGGTCAGCCCCAGCATTTT
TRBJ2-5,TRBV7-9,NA,CASSLAGGAVQETQYF,TGTGCCAGCAGCTTAGCGGGCGGGGCAGTACAAGAGACCCAGTACTTC
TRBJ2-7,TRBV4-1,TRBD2,CASSQVSGGGLEQYF,TGCGCCAGCAGCCAAGTTAGCGGGGGGGGTCTTGAGCAGTACTTC
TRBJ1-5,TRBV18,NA,CASSPSGDQPQHF,TGTGCCAGCTCACCATCCGGTGATCAGCCCCAGCATTTT
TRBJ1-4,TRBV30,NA,CAWSVLSRWSNEKLFF,TGTGCCTGGAGTGTACTATCGCGTTGGAGCAATGAAAAACTGTTTTTT
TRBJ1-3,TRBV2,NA,CASSDRGGGNTIYF,TGTGCCAGCAGTGACAGGGGCGGCGGAAACACCATATATTTT